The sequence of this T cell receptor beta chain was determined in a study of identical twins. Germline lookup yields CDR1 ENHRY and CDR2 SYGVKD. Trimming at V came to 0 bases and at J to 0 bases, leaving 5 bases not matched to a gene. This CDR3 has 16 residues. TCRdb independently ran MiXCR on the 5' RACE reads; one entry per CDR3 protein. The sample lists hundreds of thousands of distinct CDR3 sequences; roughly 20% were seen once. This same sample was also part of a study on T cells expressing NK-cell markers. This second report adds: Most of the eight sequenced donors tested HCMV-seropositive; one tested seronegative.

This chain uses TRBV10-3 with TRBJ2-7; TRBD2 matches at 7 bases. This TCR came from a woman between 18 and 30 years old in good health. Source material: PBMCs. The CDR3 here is CAISESGGGSSYEQYF. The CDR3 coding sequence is TGTGCCATCAGTGAGTCGGGGGGGGGTAGCTCCTACGAGCAGTACTTC.